This record looks at one TCR beta chain sequence and its context. Its antigen remains unidentified. It was with 60 Vbeta and 13 Jbeta primers that the PCR ran. Assay: immunoSEQ multiplex PCR; the TCRdb copy retains only in-frame clones and omits some. This repertoire shows roughly 130,000 clones, around 59% found once; its top ten account for about 1.7%. V gave up 4 bases and J gave up 4 bases, with 17 bases separating them. The germline gives CDR1 SGHRS, CDR2 YFSETQ. The CDR3 runs 15 residues. These data come from a study of cytomegalovirus exposure and HLA in healthy donors. Study-level results: There were a few CMV-associated chains whose specificity for CMV antigens was confirmed in vitro.

Although they were nominally healthy when sampled, donors likely had unrecorded immune exposures. The clonotype comes from a male donor in good health and CMV-seronegative. Sequencing input: PBMCs. The V and J genes are TRBV5-1 and TRBJ1-2, with D possibly matching TRBD1 (5 bases). CDR3 residues: CASSPGGRDGYGYTF. Written as DNA, the CDR3 is TGCGCCAGCAGCCCGGGGGGAAGGGACGGCTATGGCTACACCTTC.